These T cell receptor beta chains were read from a single sample in a study of tumor and adjacent non-tumor tissue in lung cancer. TCRdb re-analysed the multiplex PCR reads in MiXCR, keeping a single row per CDR3 protein. The data contain 220,000 or so distinct CDR3 sequences, around 70% of them seen just once; the ten biggest clones take up almost 25%. The sequenced material came from lung tumor tissue. All receptors derive from a man aged 55 to 69 with non-small cell lung cancer. CDR3s include the opening cysteine and the closing phenylalanine or tryptophan. The order of the fields is V gene, D gene, J gene, clone size, CDR3 protein, CDR3 DNA. A D gene is named only where the DNA matches it firmly. The size entry is marked missing in some rows and otherwise reads once, few, many or a size class.

>TRBV29-1|TRBD2|TRBJ2-1|few
CSVTGLAGGGEQFF
TGCAGCGTTACCGGCCTAGCGGGAGGGGGTGAGCAGTTCTTC
>TRBV12-3/TRBV12-4|-|TRBJ2-2|few
CASSLALRQAGGELFF
TGTGCCAGCAGTTTAGCCCTTAGACAGGCTGGCGGGGAGCTGTTTTTT
>TRBV20-1|TRBD2|TRBJ2-1|few
CSVPLAGGPDKQFF
TGCAGTGTCCCTCTAGCGGGAGGGCCCGATAAGCAGTTCTTC
>TRBV12-3/TRBV12-4|-|TRBJ1-5|-
CASIGTLFQPQHF
TGTGCCAGCATCGGCACCCTATTCCAGCCCCAGCATTTT
>TRBV12-5|-|TRBJ1-2|-
CASGLVLPRYNYGYTF
TGTGCTAGTGGTTTGGTGTTACCGAGGTACAACTATGGCTACACCTTC
>TRBV29-1|-|TRBJ2-3|-
CSARGGAPGTDTQYF
TGCAGCGCCCGAGGTGGGGCTCCCGGCACAGATACGCAGTATTTT
>TRBV20-1|TRBD2|TRBJ2-7|-
CSAPTSEGVSSYEQYF
TGCAGTGCTCCGACTAGCGAGGGTGTGAGCTCCTACGAGCAATACTTC
>TRBV11-3|-|TRBJ2-5|-
CASSPRTGVETHYF
TGTGCCAGCAGCCCAAGAACGGGGGTGGAGACCCACTACTTC
>TRBV12-3/TRBV12-4|-|TRBJ2-6|-
CATKTWPSGTNVLTF
TGTGCCACCAAGACGTGGCCCTCTGGGACCAACGTCCTGACTTTC
>TRBV30|-|TRBJ2-5|many
CAWSGQQETQYF
TGTGCCTGGAGTGGACAGCAAGAGACCCAGTACTTC
>TRBV19|-|TRBJ2-2|-
CASVDRNTGELFF
TGTGCCAGTGTGGACCGGAACACCGGGGAGCTGTTTTTT
>TRBV19|-|TRBJ2-3|-
CASSIGYVTHTQYF
TGTGCCAGTAGTATCGGGTATGTCACACATACGCAGTATTTT
>TRBV21-1|-|TRBJ2-1|-
CASNKVDFLSYNEQFF
TGTGCCAGCAACAAAGTGGATTTCCTCTCCTATAATGAGCAGTTCTTC
>TRBV6-1|TRBD2|TRBJ2-7|-
CASTIKGIGTSAVYELYF
TGTGCCAGCACCATAAAGGGAATCGGGACTAGCGCAGTATACGAGCTGTACTTC
>TRBV12-3/TRBV12-4|-|TRBJ1-6|-
CASSLSPGTVNLPLHF
TGTGCCAGCAGTTTAAGTCCCGGGACGGTTAATTTACCCCTCCATTTT
>TRBV5-6|-|TRBJ2-7|few
CASSLVGTHISYEQYF
TGTGCCAGCAGCTTGGTGGGGACACACATCTCCTACGAGCAGTACTTC
>TRBV6-1|-|TRBJ2-7|-
CASSELDVTYVQYF
TGTGCCAGCAGTGAACTGGATGTGACCTACGTGCAGTACTTC
>TRBV11-2|TRBD2|TRBJ2-1|many
CASSLRRTSGSAPSYNEQFF
TGTGCCAGCAGCTTAAGAAGGACTAGCGGTTCCGCCCCCTCCTACAATGAGCAGTTCTTC
>TRBV14|TRBD1|TRBJ2-1|-
CASSPAGQGFFGQFF
TGTGCCAGCAGCCCCGCGGGACAGGGTTTTTTTGGGCAGTTCTTC
>TRBV11-3|-|TRBJ1-3|-
CARRWTISGNTIYF
TGTGCCAGAAGGTGGACAATCTCTGGAAACACCATATATTTT
>TRBV6-5|-|TRBJ1-6|many
CASRPSGSPLHF
TGTGCCAGCAGGCCCTCGGGATCACCCCTCCACTTT
>TRBV20-1|-|TRBJ1-2|-
CSTKTGADYGYTF
TGCAGTACTAAGACGGGGGCCGACTATGGCTACACCTTC
>TRBV11-2|TRBD1|TRBJ2-2|-
CASSDSRQGNTGELFF
TGTGCCAGCAGCGACTCGCGACAGGGAAACACCGGGGAGCTGTTTTTT
>TRBV28|TRBD2|TRBJ2-7|-
CASRGGISEQYF
TGTGCCAGCAGGGGGGGGATCTCGGAGCAGTACTTC
>TRBV12-3/TRBV12-4|TRBD2|TRBJ2-1|-
CASSPREGLGANEQFF
TGTGCCAGCAGCCCTAGGGAGGGGTTAGGGGCGAATGAGCAGTTCTTC
>TRBV11-3|-|TRBJ2-7|-
CASSPSAGIYYEQYF
TGTGCCAGCAGCCCCTCTGCGGGCATCTACTACGAGCAGTACTTC
>TRBV7-9|-|TRBJ2-6|-
CANSLVRQSGTNVLTF
TGTGCCAACAGCTTAGTACGACAGTCTGGGACCAACGTCCTGACTTTC
>TRBV20-1|-|TRBJ2-1|-
CSARGTSGVANEQFF
TGCAGTGCTAGAGGAACCAGCGGTGTAGCCAATGAACAGTTCTTC
>TRBV24-1|TRBD2|TRBJ2-3|-
CATSDFRTSGSSDTQYF
TGTGCCACCAGTGATTTCCGGACTAGCGGGAGTTCAGATACGCAGTATTTT
>TRBV11-2|-|TRBJ1-2|once
CGSSLGWEDGFTF
TGTGGCAGCAGCTTAGGATGGGAGGATGGCTTCACCTTC
>TRBV5-8|-|TRBJ2-2|-
CASNFYPTNTGELFF
TGTGCCAGCAACTTCTATCCGACGAACACCGGGGAGCTGTTTTTT
>TRBV5-5|TRBD1|TRBJ2-2|-
CASSSTGSTGELFF
TGTGCCAGCAGCTCGACAGGGTCCACCGGGGAGCTGTTTTTT
>TRBV28|-|TRBJ1-2|few
CASSGTASRGYTF
TGTGCCAGCAGTGGGACGGCTTCCCGCGGCTACACCTTC
>TRBV20-1|TRBD2|TRBJ2-2|once
CSARDAPSGELFF
TGCAGTGCTAGAGACGCGCCTAGCGGGGAGCTGTTTTTC
>TRBV6-2/TRBV6-3|-|TRBJ2-1|-
CARESSSSYNEQFF
TGTGCCAGAGAAAGTTCTAGCTCCTACAATGAGCAGTTCTTC
>TRBV4-2|-|TRBJ2-3|-
CASNQDLRGPITDTQYF
TGTGCCAGCAACCAAGATCTTCGAGGGCCGATAACAGATACGCAGTATTTT
>TRBV20-1|TRBD1|TRBJ2-7|-
CSAWGQGAYDQYF
TGCAGTGCGTGGGGACAGGGGGCCTACGACCAGTACTTC
>TRBV4-1|TRBD1|TRBJ2-3|-
CASSLRTGADTQYF
TGCGCCAGCAGCCTGCGGACAGGGGCAGATACGCAATATTTT
>TRBV6-2/TRBV6-3|-|TRBJ2-2|-
CANNLWDPYTTGELLF
TGTGCCAACAATCTCTGGGACCCGTACACGACCGGGGAGCTGCTTTTT
>TRBV12-3/TRBV12-4|-|TRBJ1-2|-
CASSWGRDGGYTF
TGTGCAAGCAGCTGGGGCAGGGATGGTGGCTACACCTTC
>TRBV20-1|-|TRBJ1-2|-
CSAIIGGRNYGYTF
TGCAGTGCTATTATAGGGGGGCGTAACTATGGCTACACCTTC
>TRBV5-5|-|TRBJ2-2|many
CASSVWAAVNTGELFF
TGTGCCAGCAGTGTCTGGGCAGCCGTGAACACCGGGGAGCTGTTTTTT
>TRBV6-1|TRBD1|TRBJ1-4|-
CASRQGQRNEKLFF
TGTGCCAGCAGACAGGGACAGCGAAATGAAAAACTGTTTTTT
>TRBV6-1|-|TRBJ2-1|-
CAGTTESSYNEQFF
TGTGCCGGCACGACTGAGAGCTCCTACAACGAGCAGTTCTTC
>TRBV11-2|TRBD2|TRBJ2-1|few
CASSLESSGNHEQFF
TGTGCCAGCAGCTTAGAATCTAGCGGGAATCATGAGCAGTTCTTC
>TRBV18|-|TRBJ1-1|-
CASSPLRSKEAFF
TGTGCCAGCTCACCATTGAGATCGAAAGAAGCTTTCTTT
>TRBV20-1|TRBD1|TRBJ1-6|-
CSARDRTSDNSPLHF
TGCAGTGCTAGGGACAGGACTTCGGATAATTCACCCCTCCACTTT
>TRBV20-1|TRBD2|TRBJ2-3|-
CSAMGSGLGTDTQYF
TGCAGTGCGATGGGTAGCGGGTTGGGCACAGATACGCAGTATTTT